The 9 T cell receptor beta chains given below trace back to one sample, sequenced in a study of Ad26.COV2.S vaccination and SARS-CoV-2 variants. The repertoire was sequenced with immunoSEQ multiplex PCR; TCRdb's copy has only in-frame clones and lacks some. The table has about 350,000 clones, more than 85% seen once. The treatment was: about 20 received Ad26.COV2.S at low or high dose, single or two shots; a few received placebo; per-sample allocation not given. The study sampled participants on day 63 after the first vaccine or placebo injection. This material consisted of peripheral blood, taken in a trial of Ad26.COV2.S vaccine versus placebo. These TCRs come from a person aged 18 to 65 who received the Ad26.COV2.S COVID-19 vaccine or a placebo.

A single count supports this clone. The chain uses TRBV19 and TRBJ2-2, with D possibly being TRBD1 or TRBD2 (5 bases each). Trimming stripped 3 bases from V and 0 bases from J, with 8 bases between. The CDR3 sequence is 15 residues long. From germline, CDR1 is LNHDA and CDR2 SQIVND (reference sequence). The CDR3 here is CASSMGDTNTGELFF. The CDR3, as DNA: TGTGCCAGTAGTATGGGGGATACGAACACCGGGGAGCTGTTTTTT.

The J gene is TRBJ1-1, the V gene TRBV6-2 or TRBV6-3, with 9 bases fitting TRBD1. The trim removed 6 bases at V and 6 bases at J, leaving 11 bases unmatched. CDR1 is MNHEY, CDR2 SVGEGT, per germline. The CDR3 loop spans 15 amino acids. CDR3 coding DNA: TGTGCCAGCAGCTCCCGGGACAGGGTGGGGCCTGAAGCTTTCTTT. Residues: CASSSRDRVGPEAFF.

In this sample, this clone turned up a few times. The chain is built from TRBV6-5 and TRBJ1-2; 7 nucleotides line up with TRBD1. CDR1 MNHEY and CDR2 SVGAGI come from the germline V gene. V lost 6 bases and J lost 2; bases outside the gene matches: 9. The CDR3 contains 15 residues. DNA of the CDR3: TGTGCCAGCAGCTTCAGGGACAGTGAAAACTATGGCTACACCTTC. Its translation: CASSFRDSENYGYTF.

The CDR3 DNA is TGTGCCAGCAGATACGGGACAGACGAGCAGTACTTC. Translation: CASRYGTDEQYF. V and J are TRBV13 and TRBJ2-7, with 7 nucleotides matching TRBD1. Germline CDR1 PRHDT, CDR2 FYEKMQ (reference sequence). The CDR3 extends over 12 amino acids. Unmatched junction bases numbered 4, after V lost 6 bases and J lost 5 bases.

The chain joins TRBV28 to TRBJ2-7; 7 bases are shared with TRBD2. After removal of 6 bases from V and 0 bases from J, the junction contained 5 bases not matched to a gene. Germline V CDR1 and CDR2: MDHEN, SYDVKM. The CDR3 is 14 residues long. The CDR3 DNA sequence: TGTGCCAGCAGCGGGAGGTCCAGCTCCTACGAGCAGTACTTC. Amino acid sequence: CASSGRSSSYEQYF.

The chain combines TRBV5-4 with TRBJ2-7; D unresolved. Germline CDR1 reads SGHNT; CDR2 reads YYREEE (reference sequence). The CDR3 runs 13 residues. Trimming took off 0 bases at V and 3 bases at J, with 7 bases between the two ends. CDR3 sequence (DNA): TGTGCCAGCAGCTTGGGTGTGGACTACGAGCAGTACTTC. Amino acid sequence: CASSLGVDYEQYF.

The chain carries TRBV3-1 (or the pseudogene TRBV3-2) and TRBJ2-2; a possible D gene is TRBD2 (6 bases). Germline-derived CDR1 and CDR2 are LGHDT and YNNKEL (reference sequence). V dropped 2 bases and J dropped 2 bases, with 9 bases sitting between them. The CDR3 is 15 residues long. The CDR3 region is CASSQLATNTGELFF. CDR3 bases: TGTGCCAGCAGCCAACTAGCGACCAACACCGGGGAGCTGTTTTTT.

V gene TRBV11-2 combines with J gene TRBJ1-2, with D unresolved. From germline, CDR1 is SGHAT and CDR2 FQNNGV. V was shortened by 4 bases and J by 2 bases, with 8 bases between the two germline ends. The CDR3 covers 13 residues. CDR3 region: CASSSIQNYGYTF. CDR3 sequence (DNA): TGTGCCAGCAGCTCCATCCAGAACTATGGCTACACCTTC. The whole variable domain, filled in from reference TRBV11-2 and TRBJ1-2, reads EAGVAQSPRYKIIEKRQSVAFWCNPISGHATLYWYQQILGQGPKLLIQFQNNGVVDDSQLPKDRFSAERLKGVDSTLKIQPAKLEDSAVYLCASSSIQNYGYTFGSGTRLTVV.

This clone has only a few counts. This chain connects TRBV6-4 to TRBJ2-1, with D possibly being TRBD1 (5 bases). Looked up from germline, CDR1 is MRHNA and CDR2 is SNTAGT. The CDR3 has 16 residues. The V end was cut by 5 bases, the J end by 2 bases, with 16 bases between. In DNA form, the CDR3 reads TGTGCCAGCAGTCAAAAGGCAGGGTCTCCCTACAATGAGCAGTTCTTC. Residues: CASSQKAGSPYNEQFF.